One sample yielded the 11 T cell receptor beta chains listed below, sequenced in a study of a mutant IDH1 vaccine in newly diagnosed glioma. Clones were sequenced by immunoSEQ multiplex PCR, and TCRdb holds only the in-frame ones, with some missing. Of 50,000 to 55,000 clones in the sample, less than 65% were seen once. Time point here: week 47, end of study. Topical imiquimod was applied with each vaccine dose, which held 300 ug of mutant IDH1 20-mer peptide. The antigens of these receptors remain unknown. Sequences were derived from peripheral blood mononuclear cells (PBMCs), sampled from a glioma patient whose treatment included an IDH1 peptide vaccine. The receptors were sampled from a man aged 40-55 years with glioma. Some clones in this sample may be carry-over from other donors' samples.

This clone is a singleton in its sample. The V and J genes are TRBV2 and TRBJ2-1; D is undetermined. The V gene's germline CDR1 is SNHLY and CDR2 FYNNEI. This CDR3 contains 15 residues. V dropped 3 bases and J dropped 0 bases, with 9 bases sitting between them. The CDR3 loop reads CASSEGPPSYNEQFF. CDR3 coding DNA: TGTGCCAGCAGTGAGGGCCCACCCTCCTACAATGAGCAGTTCTTC.

This clone was detected a few times. The chain couples TRBV6-5 to TRBJ1-6; TRBD1 agrees at 7 bases. CDR3 length: 13 amino acids. Looked up from germline, CDR1 is MNHEY and CDR2 is SVGAGI. Germline trimming cut 8 bases from V and 10 bases from J; bases unmatched to any gene: 8. CDR3 amino acids: CASERGRGSPLHF. The CDR3 DNA sequence: TGTGCCAGCGAGCGGGGCAGGGGGTCACCCCTCCACTTT.

The V gene is TRBV7-9, the J gene TRBJ2-4, with unresolved D. With 6 bases removed from V and 0 bases from J, the gap between germline ends came to 15 bases. CDR1 and CDR2 from the germline V gene are SEHNR and FQNEAQ (reference sequence). The CDR3 is 16 residues long. CDR3 in amino acids: CASSREGFQAKNIQYF. The CDR3 DNA sequence: TGTGCCAGCAGTCGAGAAGGATTTCAAGCCAAAAACATTCAGTACTTC.

This clone turned up a few times. The chain has TRBV5-6 and TRBJ1-2, with D maybe TRBD1 (5 bases). CDR1 is SGHDT, CDR2 YYEEEE, per germline. V shed 4 bases and J shed 8 bases, with 15 bases lying between them. This CDR3 spans 13 amino acids. DNA of the CDR3: TGTGCCAGCAGCGACAGACGGATAGGGGGCTACACCTTC. Protein: CASSDRRIGGYTF. The full variable domain, its missing parts supplied by reference TRBV5-6 and TRBJ1-2, is DAGVTQSPTHLIKTRGQQVTLRCSPKSGHDTVSWYQQALGQGPQFIFQYYEEEERQRGNFPDRFSGHQFPNYSSELNVNALLLGDSALYLCASSDRRIGGYTFGSGTRLTVV.

This rearrangement joins TRBV7-9 to TRBJ1-6, with a weak D call TRBD1 (6 bases). Germline CDR1 reads SEHNR; CDR2 reads FQNEAQ (reference sequence). This CDR3 contains 14 residues. The V end was cut by 1 base, the J end by 14 bases, with 15 bases between. CDR3 region: CASSLEGTPISLHF. CDR3 sequence (DNA): TGTGCCAGCAGCTTAGAAGGGACACCAATCTCCCTCCACTTT.

To note about this clone: The sample holds other DNA sequences that translate to the same CDR3. CDR3 DNA: TGTGCCAGCAGCGTAGTAGGCGGAAGCACAGATACGCAGTATTTT. Protein: CASSVVGGSTDTQYF. V and J are TRBV9 and TRBJ2-3; D gene ambiguous. The CDR3 totals 15 residues. The V end lost 0 bases, the J end lost 0 bases, and 8 bases lay between the germline ends. The germline V gene has CDR1 SGDLS and CDR2 YYNGEE.

CDR3 bases: TGTGCCAGCAGTTACTCGAATGAAAAACTGTTTTTT. It translates to CASSYSNEKLFF. The V and J genes are TRBV6-5 and TRBJ1-4; no firm D call. This CDR3 is built from 12 residues. Trimming took off 0 bases at V and 5 bases at J, with 1 base between the two ends. CDR1 is MNHEY and CDR2 is SVGAGI in the germline V gene.

This chain connects TRBV29-1 to TRBJ2-5, with D possibly matching TRBD2 (6 bases). Germline lookup yields CDR1 SQVTM and CDR2 ANQGSEA. CDR3 size: 15 residues. Between the trimmed V and J ends, which lost 1 base and 2 bases, there was a span of 14 bases. CDR3 bases: TGCAGCGTTGAAGGCGGTCCAGGACTACAAGAGACCCAGTACTTC. Protein: CSVEGGPGLQETQYF.

The chain couples TRBV6-6 to TRBJ1-1; possible D gene TRBD1, 5 bases. This CDR3 has 15 residues. V gave up 7 bases and J gave up 5 bases, with 20 bases separating them. In germline, CDR1 is MNHNY, CDR2 SVGAGI (reference sequence). CDR3: CASTMDSGWGTEAFF. The CDR3 bases are TGTGCCAGCACCATGGACTCGGGTTGGGGGACTGAAGCTTTCTTT.

The chain recombines TRBV25-1 with TRBJ2-5; D gene ambiguous. Germline V gene data show CDR1 as MGHDK and CDR2 as SYGVNS. V lost 4 bases and J 1 base, leaving 10 bases between the germline ends. This CDR3 has 14 residues. CDR3 residues: CASSVSWGQETQYF. DNA for the CDR3: TGTGCCAGCAGTGTCTCGTGGGGCCAAGAGACCCAGTACTTC.

This chain joins TRBV6-1 and TRBJ1-1; D not resolved. Trimming cost V 6 bases and J 3 bases, with 14 bases left between them. This CDR3 is built from 14 residues. The germline CDR1 and CDR2 sequences are MNHNS and SASEGT. CDR3 amino acids: CASSLRWKDTEAFF. CDR3 coding DNA: TGTGCCAGCAGCCTCAGGTGGAAGGACACTGAAGCTTTCTTT.